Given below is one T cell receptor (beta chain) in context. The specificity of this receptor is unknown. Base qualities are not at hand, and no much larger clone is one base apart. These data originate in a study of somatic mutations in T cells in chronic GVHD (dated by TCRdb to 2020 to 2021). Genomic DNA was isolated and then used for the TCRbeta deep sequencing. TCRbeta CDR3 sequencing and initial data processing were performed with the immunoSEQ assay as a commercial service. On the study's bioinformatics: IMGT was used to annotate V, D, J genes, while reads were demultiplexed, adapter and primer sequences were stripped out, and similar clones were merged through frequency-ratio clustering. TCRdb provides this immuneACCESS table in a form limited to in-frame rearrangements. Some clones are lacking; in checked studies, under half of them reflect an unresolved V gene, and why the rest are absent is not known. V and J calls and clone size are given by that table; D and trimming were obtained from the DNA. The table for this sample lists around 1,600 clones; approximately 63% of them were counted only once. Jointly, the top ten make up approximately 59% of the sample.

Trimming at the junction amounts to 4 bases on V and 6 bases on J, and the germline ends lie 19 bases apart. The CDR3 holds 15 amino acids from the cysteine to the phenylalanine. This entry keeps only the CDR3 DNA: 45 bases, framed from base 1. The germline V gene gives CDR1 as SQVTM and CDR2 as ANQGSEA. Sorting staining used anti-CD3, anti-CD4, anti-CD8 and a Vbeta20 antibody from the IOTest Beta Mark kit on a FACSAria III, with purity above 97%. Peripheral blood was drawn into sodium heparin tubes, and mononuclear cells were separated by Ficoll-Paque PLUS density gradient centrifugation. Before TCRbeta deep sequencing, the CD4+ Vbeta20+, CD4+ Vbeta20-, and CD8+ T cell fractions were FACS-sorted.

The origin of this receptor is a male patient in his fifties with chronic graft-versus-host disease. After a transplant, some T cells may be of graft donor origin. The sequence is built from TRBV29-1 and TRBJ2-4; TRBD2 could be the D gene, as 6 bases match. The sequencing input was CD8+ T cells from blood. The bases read TGCAGCGTTGCAGGGACGGGAGCGTTCGGAAACATTCAGTACTTC. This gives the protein CSVAGTGAFGNIQYF.